The present TCR beta chain was sequenced within a study of molecular identifiers for immune sequencing clone quantification (dated by TCRdb to 2016 to 2019). Study-level background: In a replicate experiment, RNA from roughly 20,000 or 100,000 naive CD8 T cells was split into five aliquots, four of which were sequenced. CD8 T cells were used in a methods study to benchmark molecular-identifier clustering-based TCR repertoire sequencing (MIDCIRS) and TCR RNA copy counting.

The germline V gene yields SGHDT for CDR1 and YYEEEE for CDR2. The CDR3 runs 16 amino acids, cysteine and phenylalanine included. Of the read, only the CDR3 DNA is kept; its 48 bases are in frame from base 1. Trimmed from V: 4 bases; trimmed from J: 6 bases; junction bases lacking a gene match: 8. The library was prepared using PCR. The instrument was a NextSeq 500. Bulk TCR libraries were prepared as previously described, using TCR primers listed in Table S5. Purification of total RNA was performed with the Qiagen AllPrep DNA/RNA kit. Before analysis, reads from multiple sequencing runs of one library were combined. The source study handled its data this way. Only reads with exact TCR constant sequence were kept, trimmed to 150 nt, and grouped by their 12-nt molecular barcodes. Within each barcode group, reads were sub-clustered at a 15% Levenshtein threshold, and quality-weighted consensus sequences were built per RNA molecule. Non-functional sequences were removed, as were lower-count sequences one edit away from another. On the basis of fitting two negative binomial distributions, barcode sub-clusters with fewer than 20% of the maximum read count were discarded. In TCRdb, the public reads were trimmed at Q25 with fastp and aligned with MiXCR, with productive beta chains retained. Each record represents a unique CDR3 protein, reported with the most common genes and DNA among its rows. These V and J calls are TCRdb output, not the study's own analysis. Present in this sample are around 480,000 distinct CDR3 sequences, roughly 26% of which were seen just once. Jointly, the top ten make up approximately 0.76% of the sample.

On the study overall, not on this receptor specifically: Spiked-in Jurkat TCR RNA equal to a single cell's worth was reported to be detectable even within 1,100,000 naive CD8 T cells. Clones above 20 RNA copies held over 98% of molecules in CMV-specific effector cells but under 1% in naive cells. The sizes of highly expanded clones could end up underestimated when identical TCR molecules share a barcode. Modeling gave about 3.3 recovered TCR RNA copies per cell versus 7.5 to 10 by digital PCR, implying around 31% capture efficiency. Spiked-in Jurkat TCR RNA (roughly 10 copies' worth), which is not part of the donor repertoire, was contained in the naive libraries. When barcode sub-clustering was left out, chimeric consensus sequences inflated TCR diversity, with chimeras reaching as high as 47%.

Libraries of naive CD8 T cells were built from anywhere between about 20,000 and 1,000,000 sorted cells, with 10%, 30% or 50% of the purified RNA used. On a BD FACSAria II, naive CD8 T cells were FACS-sorted as CD8+CD4-CCR7+CD45RA+ and collected into RLT Plus buffer. To test detection sensitivity, Jurkat RNA equivalent to more than 8 TCR copies was spiked into samples of roughly 18,000-1,100,000 naive CD8 T cells. Enrichment of CD8 T cells was performed with RosetteSep CD8+ T Cell Enrichment Cocktail and Ficoll-Paque, after which ACK red cell lysis was carried out. Of note for this clonotype: Its antigen is still unknown. No much larger clone exists at a distance of one base, and base qualities are not known.

The rearrangement joined TRBV5-6 to TRBJ1-5; 12 nucleotides in the junction match TRBD1. Sequencing was performed on naive CD8+ T cells from blood, with Jurkat cell RNA spiked in. The sample's cell subset or site, from its label and the paper: FACS-sorted CD8+CD4-CCR7+CD45RA+ naive T cells. The TCR sequence derives from a human donor in good health. Some libraries in this study had Jurkat cell RNA spiked in. The sequenced DNA: TGTGCCAGCAGCCTCGGGACAGGGGGCGAGAGTCAGCCCCAGCATTTT. It translates as CASSLGTGGESQPQHF.